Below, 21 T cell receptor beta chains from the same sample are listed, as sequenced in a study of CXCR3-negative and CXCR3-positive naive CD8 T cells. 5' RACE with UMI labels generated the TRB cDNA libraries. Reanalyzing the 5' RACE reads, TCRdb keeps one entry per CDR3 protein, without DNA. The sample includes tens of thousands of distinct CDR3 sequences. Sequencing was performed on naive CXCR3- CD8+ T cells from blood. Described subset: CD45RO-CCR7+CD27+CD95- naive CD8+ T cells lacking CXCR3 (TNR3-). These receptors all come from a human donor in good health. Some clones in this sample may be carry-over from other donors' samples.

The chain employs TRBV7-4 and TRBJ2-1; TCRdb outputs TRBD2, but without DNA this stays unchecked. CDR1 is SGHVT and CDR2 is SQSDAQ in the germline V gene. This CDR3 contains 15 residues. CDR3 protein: CASSGGLAGENEQFF.

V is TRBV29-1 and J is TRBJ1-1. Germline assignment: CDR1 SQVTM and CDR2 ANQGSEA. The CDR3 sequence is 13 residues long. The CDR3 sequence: CSVSPVMNTEAFF. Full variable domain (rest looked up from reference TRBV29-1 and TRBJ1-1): SAVISQKPSRDICQRGTSLTIQCQVDSQVTMMFWYRQQPGQSLTLIATANQGSEATYESGFVIDKFPISRPNLTFSTLTVSNMSPEDSSIYLCSVSPVMNTEAFFGQGTRLTVV.

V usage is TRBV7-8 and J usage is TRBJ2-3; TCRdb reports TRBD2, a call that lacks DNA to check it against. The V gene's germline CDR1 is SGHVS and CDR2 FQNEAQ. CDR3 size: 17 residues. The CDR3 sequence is CASSFPAGSGGTDTQYF.

The CDR3 here is CASSGWTIYTGELFF. The rearrangement uses TRBV19 and TRBJ2-2; with no DNA, the TCRdb D assignment of TRBD2 cannot be verified. The CDR3 has 15 amino acids. Germline V gene data show CDR1 as LNHDA and CDR2 as SQIVND (reference sequence).

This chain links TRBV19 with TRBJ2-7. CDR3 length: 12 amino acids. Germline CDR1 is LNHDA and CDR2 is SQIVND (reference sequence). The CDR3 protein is CASSIAGYEQYF.

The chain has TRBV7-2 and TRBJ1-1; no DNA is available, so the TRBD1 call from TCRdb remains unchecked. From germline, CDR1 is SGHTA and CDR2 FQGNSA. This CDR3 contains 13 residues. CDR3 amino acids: CASSLQGAVEAFF.

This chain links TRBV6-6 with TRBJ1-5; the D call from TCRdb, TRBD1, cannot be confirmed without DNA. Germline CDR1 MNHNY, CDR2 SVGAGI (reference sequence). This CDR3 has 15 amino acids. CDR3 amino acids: CASTYGQGRNQPQHF.

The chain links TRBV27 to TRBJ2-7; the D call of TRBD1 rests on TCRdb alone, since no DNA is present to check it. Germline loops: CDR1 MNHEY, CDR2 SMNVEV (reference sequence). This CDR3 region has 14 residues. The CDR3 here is CASSFSGGIGEQYF.

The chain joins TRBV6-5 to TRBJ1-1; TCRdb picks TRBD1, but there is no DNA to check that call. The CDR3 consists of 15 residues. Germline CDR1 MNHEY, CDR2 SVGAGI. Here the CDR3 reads CASSYSQGLNTEAFF.

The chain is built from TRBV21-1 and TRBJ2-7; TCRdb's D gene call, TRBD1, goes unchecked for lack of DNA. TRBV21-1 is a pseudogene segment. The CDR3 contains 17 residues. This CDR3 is CASSKRHGSDRGYEQYF.

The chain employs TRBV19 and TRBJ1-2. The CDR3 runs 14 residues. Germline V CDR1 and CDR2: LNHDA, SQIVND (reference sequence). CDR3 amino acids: CASSMTGTNYGYTF.

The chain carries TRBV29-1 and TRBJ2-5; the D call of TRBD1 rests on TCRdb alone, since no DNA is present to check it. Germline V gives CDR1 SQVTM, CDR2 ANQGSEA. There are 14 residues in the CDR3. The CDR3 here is CSVRLGGPGETQYF. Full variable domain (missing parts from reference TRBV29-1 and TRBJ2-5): SAVISQKPSRDICQRGTSLTIQCQVDSQVTMMFWYRQQPGQSLTLIATANQGSEATYESGFVIDKFPISRPNLTFSTLTVSNMSPEDSSIYLCSVRLGGPGETQYFGPGTRLLVL.

The CDR3 here is CASSYTVKDYGYTF. J is TRBJ1-2 and V is TRBV6-2 or TRBV6-3. The germline V gene has CDR1 MNHEY and CDR2 SVGEGT. The CDR3 extends over 14 amino acids.

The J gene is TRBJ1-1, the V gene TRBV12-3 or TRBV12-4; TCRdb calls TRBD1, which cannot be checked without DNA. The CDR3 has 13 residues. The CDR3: CASSAGTDIEAFF.

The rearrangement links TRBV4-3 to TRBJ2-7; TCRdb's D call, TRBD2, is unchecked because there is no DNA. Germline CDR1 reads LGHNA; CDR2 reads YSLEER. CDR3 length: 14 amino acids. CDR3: CASSQDILAGEQYF.

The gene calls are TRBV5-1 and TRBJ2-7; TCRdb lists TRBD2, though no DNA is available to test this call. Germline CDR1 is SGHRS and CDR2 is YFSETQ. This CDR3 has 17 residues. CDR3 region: CASSPGTSGSKGYEQYF.

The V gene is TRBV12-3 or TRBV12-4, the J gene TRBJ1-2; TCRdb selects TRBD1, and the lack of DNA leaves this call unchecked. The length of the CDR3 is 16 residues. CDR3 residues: CASSERTTPGGYGYTF.

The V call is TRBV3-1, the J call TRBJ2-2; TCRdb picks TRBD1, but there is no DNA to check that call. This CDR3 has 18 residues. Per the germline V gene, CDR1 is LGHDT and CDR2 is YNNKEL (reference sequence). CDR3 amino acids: CASSHFTGAMEDTGELFF.

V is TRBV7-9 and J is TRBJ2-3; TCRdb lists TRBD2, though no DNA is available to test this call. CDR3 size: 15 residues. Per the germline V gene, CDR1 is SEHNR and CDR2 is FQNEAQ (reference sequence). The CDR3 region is CASSPRLDPTDTQYF.

The CDR3 loop is CASGSGQGHEQYF. V usage is TRBV7-9 and J usage is TRBJ2-7; TCRdb selects TRBD1, and the lack of DNA leaves this call unchecked. This CDR3 is 13 amino acids long. From germline, CDR1 is SEHNR and CDR2 FQNEAQ (reference sequence).

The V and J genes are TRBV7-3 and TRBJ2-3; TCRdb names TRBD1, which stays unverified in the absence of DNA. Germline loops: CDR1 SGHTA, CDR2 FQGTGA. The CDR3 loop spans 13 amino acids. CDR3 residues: CASSFPGEDTQYF.